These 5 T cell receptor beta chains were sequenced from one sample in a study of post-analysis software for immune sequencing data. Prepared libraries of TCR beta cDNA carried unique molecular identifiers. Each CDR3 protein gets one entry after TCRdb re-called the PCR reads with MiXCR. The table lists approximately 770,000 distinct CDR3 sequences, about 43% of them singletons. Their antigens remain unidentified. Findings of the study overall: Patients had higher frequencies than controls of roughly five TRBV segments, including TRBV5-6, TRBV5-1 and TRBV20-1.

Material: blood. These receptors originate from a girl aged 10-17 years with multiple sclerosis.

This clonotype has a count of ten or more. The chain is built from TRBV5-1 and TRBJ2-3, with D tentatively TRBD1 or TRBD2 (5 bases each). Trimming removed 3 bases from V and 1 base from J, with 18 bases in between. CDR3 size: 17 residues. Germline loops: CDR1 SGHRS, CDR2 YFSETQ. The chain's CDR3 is CASSSQGWGRGTDTQYF. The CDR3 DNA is TGCGCCAGCAGCTCCCAAGGGTGGGGGAGAGGCACAGATACGCAGTATTTT.

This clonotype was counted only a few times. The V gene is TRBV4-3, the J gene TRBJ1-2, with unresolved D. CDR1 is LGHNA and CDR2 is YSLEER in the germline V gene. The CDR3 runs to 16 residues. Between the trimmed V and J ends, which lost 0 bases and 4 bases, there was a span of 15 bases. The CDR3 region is CASSQDTATQIYGYTF. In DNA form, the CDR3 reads TGCGCCAGCAGCCAAGATACGGCAACTCAAATCTATGGCTACACCTTC.

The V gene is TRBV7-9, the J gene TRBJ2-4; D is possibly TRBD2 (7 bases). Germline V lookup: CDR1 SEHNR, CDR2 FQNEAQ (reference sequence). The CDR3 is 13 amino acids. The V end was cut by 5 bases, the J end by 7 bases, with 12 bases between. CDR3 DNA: TGTGCCAGCAGCAGGGGGGGGTTGAACATTCAGTACTTC. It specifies CASSRGGLNIQYF.

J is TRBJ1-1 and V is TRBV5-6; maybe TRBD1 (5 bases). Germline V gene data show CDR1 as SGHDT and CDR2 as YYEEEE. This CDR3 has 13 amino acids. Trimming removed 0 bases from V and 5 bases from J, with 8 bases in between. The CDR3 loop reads CASSLERQTEAFF. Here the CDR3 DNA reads TGTGCCAGCAGCTTGGAAAGACAGACTGAAGCTTTCTTT.

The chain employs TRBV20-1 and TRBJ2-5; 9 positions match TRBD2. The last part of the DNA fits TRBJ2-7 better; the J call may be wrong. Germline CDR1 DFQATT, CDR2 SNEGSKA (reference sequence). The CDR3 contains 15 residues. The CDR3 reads CSARDFRTSAYEQYF. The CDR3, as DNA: TGCAGTGCTAGAGACTTCAGGACTAGCGCCTACGAGCAGTACTTC.